This is a list of T cell receptor beta chains from one sample in a study of blood T cell repertoires in COVID-19. The method was immunoSEQ multiplex PCR; TCRdb's version includes in-frame clones alone and lacks a portion of them. The table shows hundreds of thousands of clones, with approximately 90% occurring only once. The source material was peripheral blood. Receptors were obtained from a man younger than 35 with COVID-19, enrolled during active disease. The CDR3 runs from the conserved cysteine through the conserved F or W. Each record gives: CDR3 DNA, CDR3 protein, clone size, V gene, J gene, D gene. A D gene is named only where the DNA matches it firmly. The size entry is marked missing in some rows and otherwise reads once, few, many or a size class.

TGTGCCAGCAGCCACGTATTGAGGGAGGGGATAAGCTACGAGCAGTACTTC,CASSHVLREGISYEQYF,few,TRBV7-9,TRBJ2-7,TRBD2
TGTGCCACCAGTGATATGACTAGCAGCACCGGGGAGCTGTTTTTT,CATSDMTSSTGELFF,NA,TRBV24-1,TRBJ2-2,TRBD2
TGCAGCGTTGACCGAGCGGGTGTTTACAATGAGCAGTTCTTC,CSVDRAGVYNEQFF,NA,TRBV29-1,TRBJ2-1,NA
TGTGCCAGCAGGCCCGCCAGGGGGCTTCAGCCCCAGCATTTT,CASRPARGLQPQHF,few,TRBV2,TRBJ1-5,TRBD1
TGTGCCAGCAGTTATAGGGGGCTCTTGAACACTGAAGCTTTCTTT,CASSYRGLLNTEAFF,NA,TRBV6-2/TRBV6-3,TRBJ1-1,TRBD1
TGTGCCAGCCGACCTGCAGGTTTT,CASRPAGF,few,TRBV21-1,TRBJ1-5,NA
TGTGCCAGCAGTGAAGACAGGGGAAGTAGCACTGAAGCTTTCTTT,CASSEDRGSSTEAFF,NA,TRBV2,TRBJ1-1,TRBD1
TGCGCCAGCAGCACAGGGACCGGGGAGCTGTTTTTT,CASSTGTGELFF,NA,TRBV5-1,TRBJ2-2,NA
TGTGCCAGTAGACCCGAGCGGGGGGGCGTAAATACGCAGTATTTT,CASRPERGGVNTQYF,NA,TRBV19,TRBJ2-3,TRBD2
TGCGCCAGCAGCCGGGGACAAACCAACACCGGGGAGCTGTTTTTT,CASSRGQTNTGELFF,once,TRBV5-1,TRBJ2-2,NA
TGTGCCAGCAGCAAGACAGCGTTCTTC,CASSKTAFF,NA,TRBV7-9,TRBJ2-1,NA
TGTGCCACCAGTGACTCAAGACAGGGGGGTCCAGATACGCAGTATTTT,CATSDSRQGGPDTQYF,NA,TRBV24-1,TRBJ2-3,TRBD1
TGTGCCAGCAGCCAGGTCAACAGTCAAGACAGGCCTCTCCTCCCCGATGAGCAGTTCTTC,CASSQVNSQDRPLLPDEQFF,NA,TRBV3-1/TRBV3-2,TRBJ2-1,NA
TGTGCCAGCAGGCCCGGGACTAGCGGTACCACAGATACGCAGTATTTT,CASRPGTSGTTDTQYF,NA,TRBV5-4,TRBJ2-3,TRBD2
TGCGCCAGCAGCCTGACAGGGGGTGGGAACACTGAAGCTTTCTTT,CASSLTGGGNTEAFF,NA,TRBV5-1,TRBJ1-1,TRBD1
TGTGCCAGCAGCGATAGGCAGGGGAGCCTGAACACCGGGGAGCTGTTTTTT,CASSDRQGSLNTGELFF,NA,TRBV9,TRBJ2-2,NA
TGTGCCAGCAGCTTATCAGGGCCATTGAACACTGAAGCTTTCTTT,CASSLSGPLNTEAFF,NA,TRBV7-2,TRBJ1-1,NA
TGTGCCTGCCGGGACAGGGGTACCTACGAGCAGTACTTC,CACRDRGTYEQYF,once,TRBV30,TRBJ2-7,TRBD1
TGCAGCGTTGTACCCAGGGTAGGCAATGAGCAGTTCTTC,CSVVPRVGNEQFF,NA,TRBV29-1,TRBJ2-1,NA
TGTGCCAGCTCGTCCTCGTCTGGGGCCAACGTCCTGACTTTC,CASSSSSGANVLTF,NA,TRBV18,TRBJ2-6,NA
TGTGCCAGCAGCATACGGGGGGGCGGAACCTACAATGAGCAGTTCTTC,CASSIRGGGTYNEQFF,NA,TRBV7-6,TRBJ2-1,TRBD2
TGTGCCAGCAGTGACCCAGCACAGAGCTCCTACAATGAGCAGTTCTTC,CASSDPAQSSYNEQFF,few,TRBV2,TRBJ2-1,NA
TGTGCCAGCAGTCCGGGACTAGCGGGAGCCTTTGAGCAGTTCTTC,CASSPGLAGAFEQFF,NA,TRBV27,TRBJ2-1,TRBD2
TGTGCCAGCAGCACTAGGACTAGCGGGTTCTACAATGAGCAGTTCTTC,CASSTRTSGFYNEQFF,NA,TRBV9,TRBJ2-1,TRBD2
TGTGCTAGTGGTTTGGTAGCGACGGGGGACACAGATACGCAGTATTTT,CASGLVATGDTDTQYF,NA,TRBV12-5,TRBJ2-3,NA
TGTGCCAGCAGCCAAGAAACCTCCGGGACTAGACACTACGAGCAGTACTTC,CASSQETSGTRHYEQYF,NA,TRBV3-1/TRBV3-2,TRBJ2-7,TRBD2
TGCGCCAGCAGCCCCGGGGGGGCCGTCTACAATGAGCAGTTCTTC,CASSPGGAVYNEQFF,NA,TRBV5-1,TRBJ2-1,TRBD2
TGTGCTAGCAGCCCAGGACTAGCGGGAGGTTTCCATGAGCAGTTCTTC,CASSPGLAGGFHEQFF,NA,TRBV7-7,TRBJ2-1,TRBD2
TGTGCCAGCAGCCCGATACAGGGTGGCGAAAAACTGTTTTTT,CASSPIQGGEKLFF,NA,TRBV11-3,TRBJ1-4,NA
TGTGCCAGCAGCCAAGATCCGCCAGGGGACACGGGGTACGAGCAGTACTTC,CASSQDPPGDTGYEQYF,NA,TRBV14,TRBJ2-7,NA
TGTGCCTGGGCCAGGGCAGGTGGACGCGGCTACACCTTC,CAWARAGGRGYTF,NA,TRBV30,TRBJ1-2,NA
TGTGCCAGCAGCTTAGGGACAGTTCAGAGAGAGACCCAGTACTTC,CASSLGTVQRETQYF,NA,TRBV7-6,TRBJ2-5,NA
TGTGCCAGCAACAGGGGGAATGAGCAGTTCTTC,CASNRGNEQFF,NA,TRBV27,TRBJ2-1,TRBD1
TGTGCCAGCAACAGGTATAATGAAAAACTGTTTTTT,CASNRYNEKLFF,NA,TRBV5-6,TRBJ1-4,NA
TGTGCCAGCAGCGTAAATTCCAGGACCGGGAGCCCAGAGACCCAGTACTTC,CASSVNSRTGSPETQYF,few,TRBV7-9,TRBJ2-5,NA
TGTGCCAGCAGCGCGGCGGACAGTACAACTAATGAAAAACTGTTTTTT,CASSAADSTTNEKLFF,NA,TRBV13,TRBJ1-4,NA
TGTGCCAGCAGCTCCCAGTCCGCAGATACGCAGTATTTT,CASSSQSADTQYF,NA,TRBV11-2,TRBJ2-3,NA
TGTGCCAGCAGCCAATTGCGACAGGGCGCTTTCTTT,CASSQLRQGAFF,NA,TRBV3-1/TRBV3-2,TRBJ1-1,TRBD1
TGTGCCACCAGTGATTTAGCGGGAGACATTCAGTACTTC,CATSDLAGDIQYF,NA,TRBV24-1,TRBJ2-4,TRBD2
TGTGCCACCAGCCCGACCTCGGGACAACCCTACGAGCAGTACTTC,CATSPTSGQPYEQYF,NA,TRBV24-1,TRBJ2-7,NA
TGTGCCAGCACCGGGACAGGCGCCGGCACCGGGGAGCTGTTTTTT,CASTGTGAGTGELFF,NA,TRBV18,TRBJ2-2,TRBD1
TGCGCCAGCAGTGATGGGGGGACAGTTACCGGGGAGCTGTTTTTT,CASSDGGTVTGELFF,NA,TRBV10-2,TRBJ2-2,NA
TGTGCCAGCAGTTACTCGGGGGGTGAGCAGTTCTTC,CASSYSGGEQFF,NA,TRBV6-2/TRBV6-3,TRBJ2-1,NA
TGTGCCAGTAGTCAGAGGCGGAGGGCCTTGGCTTATGGCTACACCTTC,CASSQRRRALAYGYTF,NA,TRBV19,TRBJ1-2,NA
TGTGCCAGCAGTTTAAGGGACTCCCTAAATCTGTTTTTT,CASSLRDSLNLFF,NA,TRBV27,TRBJ2-2,NA
TGTGCCAGCAGCTTAGCGACTAGCAGCTCCTACAATGAGCAGTTCTTC,CASSLATSSSYNEQFF,once,TRBV7-2,TRBJ2-1,TRBD2
TGTGCCAGCAGCAGACTAGCGGGCTCCTACAATGAGCAGTTCTTC,CASSRLAGSYNEQFF,NA,TRBV5-6,TRBJ2-1,TRBD2
TGTGCCAGCAGTGCCTCGACAGGGTTCTACGAGCAGTACTTC,CASSASTGFYEQYF,once,TRBV25-1,TRBJ2-7,TRBD1
TGTGCCAGCAGAGTTACATCAAACTATGGCTACACCTTC,CASRVTSNYGYTF,NA,TRBV2,TRBJ1-2,NA
TGCAGCGTCGGGGGACTAGCGGGGCGACAATACGAGCAGTACTTC,CSVGGLAGRQYEQYF,NA,TRBV29-1,TRBJ2-7,TRBD2
TGTGCCAGCAGATTCCGCCGGACTAGCGGGAGCTACGAGCAGTACTTC,CASRFRRTSGSYEQYF,NA,TRBV7-2,TRBJ2-7,TRBD2
TGTGCCAGCAGCCCAGACAGGGGAGGACAGCCCCAGCATTTT,CASSPDRGGQPQHF,NA,TRBV6-5,TRBJ1-5,TRBD1
TGCGCCAGCAGCCAAGCGACAGGGGGCGGGTACGAGCAGTACTTC,CASSQATGGGYEQYF,NA,TRBV4-1,TRBJ2-7,TRBD1
TGTGCCAGCAGCTCTCGGACTAGCGGGGGGGACTACGAGCAGTACTTC,CASSSRTSGGDYEQYF,NA,TRBV5-5,TRBJ2-7,TRBD2
TGTGCCAGCTCACCAATCAGTGGCACAGATACGCAGTATTTT,CASSPISGTDTQYF,NA,TRBV18,TRBJ2-3,NA
TGTGCCAGCTCACCGACGGAGGGGGAGACCCAGTACTTC,CASSPTEGETQYF,NA,TRBV18,TRBJ2-5,NA
TGTGCCAGCAGTCCCCAGGGGGCCGGGAGTGAAAAACTGTTTTTT,CASSPQGAGSEKLFF,NA,TRBV5-5,TRBJ1-4,TRBD1